The source of this T cell receptor (beta chain) is a study of blood T cell repertoires in COVID-19 (dated by TCRdb to the early 2020s). Some background on the complete study: Collaborator samples came from the United States, Italy and Spain and covered acute and convalescent phases of COVID-19. The material from the prospective study consisted of cDNA or gDNA derived from T cells, B-cell-depleted T cells, or PBMCs. Subjects who had been exposed to COVID-19, were actively infected with it, or had recovered from it provided the deeply sampled blood TCRbeta repertoires that made up the dataset. The repertoires were released in a freely available public database meant as a resource for research on the immune response to SARS-CoV-2. Samples were obtained from the ongoing ImmuneRACE study (first 160 participants) and from 1,254 subjects provided by 6 global collaborators. A de-identified subject ID, COVID-19 status, age in years and sex were almost always included in the sample metadata. HLA class I and class II types, where available, came from metadata supplied by the sample provider rather than from assay-based typing.

As to this clone: What this receptor recognizes is not known. No much larger clone is present one base from it, and per-base qualities are unavailable.

Cut back by 3 bases and 6 bases, the V and J ends lie 9 bases apart. For CDR1 and CDR2, the germline V gene lists SGDLS and YYNGEE. Taken from cysteine to phenylalanine, the CDR3 has 13 residues. Solely the CDR3 DNA is kept, with 39 bases framed from the first base. In the prospective study, participants were roughly 18 to 95 years old, resided in fewer than 25 geographic areas of the United States, and were enrolled through a virtual design. To assign participants to cohorts, the prospective study relied on clinical history that participants themselves reported in a screening survey and a study questionnaire. ImmuneRACE Cohort 3 recovered participants were defined by two consecutive negative NP/OP PCR tests, healthcare professional clearance, or symptom resolution. Each participant in the prospective study had whole blood, serum and a nasopharyngeal or oropharyngeal swab collected by mobile phlebotomists. Prospective study participants could optionally give additional blood draws and questionnaires over a 2-month period. Before DNA extraction, blood samples from the prospective study were shipped at room temperature or frozen.

The immunoSEQ Assay, a bias-controlled multiplex PCR, was used to amplify TCRbeta CDR3 regions from genomic DNA. Per the original workflow: The number of nucleated cells in each sample was estimated by amplification of reference gene primers within the assay. Sequence reads were collapsed and filtered to measure the absolute abundance of every unique TCRbeta CDR3 rearrangement. For each sample, productive Simpson clonality was calculated by taking the square root of Simpson's diversity index across productive rearrangements. In its TCRdb copy, this immuneACCESS table keeps in-frame sequences only and misses some clones. Where compared with another copy, unresolved V genes explain less than half of these, and the others have no known cause. From that table come the V and J calls and clone size; the DNA was used to work out D and trimming. Present in this sample are more than 300,000 clones, 70% to 90% of which were seen just once. Clones ranked in the top ten supply more than 9% of the sample.

What the research found in general, with its limitations: How much clinical and demographic metadata was included differed by source and by participant, and the metadata was provided uncurated.

The TCR was taken from a woman younger than 30 who had recovered from COVID-19. The receptor chain draws on TRBV9 and TRBJ2-2; TRBD1 could be the D gene, as 5 bases match. Material: PBMCs or T cells enriched from blood (not recorded which). CDR3 protein: CASSEGWSGELFF. Here is the DNA: TGTGCCAGCAGCGAGGGGTGGTCCGGGGAGCTGTTTTTT.